This entry describes one T cell receptor beta chain. This record comes from a study of cytomegalovirus exposure and HLA in healthy donors. V lost 3 bases to trimming and J lost 8 bases, with 13 bases between them. This CDR3 comprises 13 residues. Germline lookup yields CDR1 MNHEY and CDR2 SMNVEV (reference sequence). 13 Jbeta primers and 60 Vbeta primers were used for the PCR. The repertoire was sequenced with immunoSEQ multiplex PCR; TCRdb's copy has only in-frame clones and lacks some. The sample carries about 190,000 clones, 74% recorded once. The genes are TRBV27 and TRBJ1-1, with unresolved D. The material sequenced was PBMCs. The sequence derives from a woman in her twenties or thirties in good health and CMV-seropositive. The CDR3 region is CASSFAGLAEAFF. In nucleotides, the CDR3 is TGTGCCAGCAGTTTCGCCGGGCTAGCCGAAGCTTTCTTT.